The 5 T cell receptor beta chains listed next were all sequenced from one sample in a study of cytomegalovirus exposure and HLA in healthy donors. PCR was performed using 60 Vbeta and 13 Jbeta primers. Profiling relied on immunoSEQ multiplex PCR, and the TCRdb table lists in-frame clones only, not all of them. Among some 60,000 clones listed, approximately 85% were seen once. Sequencing was done on a sample of PBMCs. These receptors were collected from a female donor in good health and CMV-seronegative.

The gene calls are TRBV4-3 and TRBJ2-2; TRBD2 might be the D (5 bases). Germline V gene lookup returns CDR1 LGHNA and CDR2 YSLEER. Trimming took 1 base from V and 1 from J, leaving 7 bases between them. The CDR3 loop spans 15 amino acids. Here the CDR3 reads CASSQGAGNTGELFF. The CDR3 region has the DNA TGCGCCAGCAGCCAAGGGGCGGGGAACACCGGGGAGCTGTTTTTT.

V is TRBV7-9 and J is TRBJ1-1, with TRBD1 as a possible D gene (6 bases). Germline lookup yields CDR1 SEHNR and CDR2 FQNEAQ (reference sequence). CDR3 size: 15 residues. V was pared by 5 bases and J by 1 base, with 14 bases between. CDR3 loop: CASSAPQGKNTEAFF. DNA for the CDR3: TGTGCCAGCAGCGCCCCACAGGGAAAGAACACTGAAGCTTTCTTT.

The chain couples TRBV6-5 to TRBJ2-1, with 7 positions matching TRBD1. Germline V gene data show CDR1 as MNHEY and CDR2 as SVGAGI. V gave up 2 bases and J gave up 0 bases; unmatched junction bases: 1. The CDR3 contains 15 residues. CDR3 coding DNA: TGTGCCAGCAGTTACGACAGGGTCTCCTACAATGAGCAGTTCTTC. Translation gives CASSYDRVSYNEQFF.

The chain joins TRBV11-2 to TRBJ1-1; D is possibly TRBD1 (5 bases). CDR1 is SGHAT, CDR2 FQNNGV, per germline. V gave up 5 bases and J gave up 0 bases, with 19 bases separating them. The CDR3 totals 17 residues. The CDR3 coding sequence is TGTGCCAGCAGCCCACGACAGAGCCTACTTATGAACACTGAAGCTTTCTTT. Its protein product is CASSPRQSLLMNTEAFF.

The V gene is TRBV11-2, the J gene TRBJ2-7; D may be TRBD2 (6 bases). V was cut by 0 bases and J by 1 base, with 13 bases left in between. From germline, CDR1 is SGHAT and CDR2 FQNNGV. The CDR3 totals 16 residues. CDR3 protein: CASSLDSGTSSYEQYF. CDR3 coding DNA: TGTGCCAGCAGCTTAGATAGTGGGACTTCTTCCTACGAGCAGTACTTC.